The source of this TCR beta chain is a study of T cell clonality in common variable immunodeficiency. Many counts were recorded for this clone. The read ends 3 residues shy of where the CDR3 ends; the end is completed using the germline J gene. CDR1 is DFQATT and CDR2 is SNEGSKA in the germline V gene (reference sequence). The CDR3 has 12 residues. Trimming stripped 3 bases from V and 6 bases from J, with 12 bases between. TCRdb's copy holds only in-frame clones and misses some; the assay was immunoSEQ multiplex PCR. The repertoire shows around 47,000 clones, none seen only once; the top ten take around 2%.

The material sequenced was peripheral blood mononuclear cells. The gene calls are TRBV20-1 and TRBJ2-7, with D hard to call. The TCR sequence derives from a person between 18 and 75 years old in good health. This CDR3 reads CSASRSETEQYF. The DNA read from the CDR3 is TGCAGTGCTAGCAGGTCAGAGACCGAG.